This TCR beta chain appears in the sequencing data of a study of PD-L1 blockade in urothelial cancer. Background on the study: Atezolizumab therapy began for patients at some point between 2014 and 2016, dosed at 1,200 mg intravenously every 3 weeks.

Study-wide findings and caveats: A pretreatment blood TCR clonality that fell below the median predicted better progression-free and overall survival.

Clones were read by immunoSEQ multiplex PCR, and TCRdb kept only the in-frame ones, dropping some. The sample records about 52,000 clones, approximately 88% being singletons. Time point here: pretreatment peripheral blood. Notes on this clone: The antigen is undetermined.

This CDR3 has 14 residues. Per germline, CDR1 SGHRS and CDR2 YFSETQ. The V and J ends lost 4 bases and 4 bases, in that order; junction bases with no gene match: 5. The material sequenced was PBMCs, taken around atezolizumab (anti-PD-L1) treatment. This chain joins TRBV5-1 and TRBJ2-7; 10 nucleotides align to TRBD1. The clonotype originates from a man aged 50-60 years with urothelial cancer. The chain's CDR3 is CASSLGQGGYEQYF. The CDR3 DNA follows: TGCGCCAGCAGCCTTGGACAGGGGGGGTACGAGCAGTACTTC.